This T cell receptor beta chain was recorded in a study of OX40 agonist ivuxolimab in advanced cancers. Study at large: People who had prior anti-PD-1, anti-PD-L1 or anti-CTLA-4 therapy could take part, and around 40% had some.

Notes on the study in general: In the 0.1 to 3.0 mg/kg range, CD4+ and CD8+ blood T cells had expanded clonally by week 6. Low normalized T-cell clonal expansion was also seen in some nonresponders.

Here immunoSEQ multiplex PCR was the method, and the copy in TCRdb shows in-frame clones only, minus some. This table holds about 44,000 clones, 92% found once. The length of the CDR3 is 12 residues. The V gene's germline CDR1 is LNHDA and CDR2 SQIVND (reference sequence). V gave up 7 bases and J gave up 5 bases, with 11 bases separating them. With regard to this clone: Its antigen is unidentified.

This chain uses TRBV19 with TRBJ1-2, with a tentative D call TRBD1 (5 bases). The source was CD4+ or CD8+ T cells sorted from blood, collected in a trial of the OX40 agonist ivuxolimab. The clonotype originates from an adult with an advanced solid tumor such as melanoma, head and neck, liver or kidney cancer. Written as DNA, the CDR3 is TGTGCCAGTAAAAGGGGCTGGTATGGCTACACCTTC. Amino acids: CASKRGWYGYTF.